Included here is one T cell receptor beta chain sequence, with context. Its antigen is unknown. The data were taken from a study of shared clonotypes between healthy human individuals. General observations from the study: Rarefaction revealed incomplete sorted-subset sequencing despite large depth. Among the subsets, naive ones generally showed larger estimated richness than memory ones.

This CDR3 has 16 amino acids. V was clipped by 1 base and J by 6 bases, with 15 bases between them. The germline CDR1 and CDR2 sequences are SGHVS and FNYEAQ. Splitting the CD4+ cells yielded a CD45RA+ naive subset and a CD45RA-negative memory subset. Generated by immunoSEQ multiplex PCR, the TCRdb table keeps only in-frame clones and is missing some. The top ten clones hold roughly 1.2% of a sample with about 1,500,000 clones, more than 95% of them seen once. The sequence was collected from a man in his thirties or forties in good health. The specimen was naive CD4+ T cells sorted from blood. The subset here: CD45RA+ positively selected. V is TRBV7-6 and J is TRBJ1-4, with D possibly TRBD1 on 6 matching bases. CDR3 sequence reads: CASSLGSGGRYEKLFF. CDR3 DNA: TGTGCCAGCAGCTTAGGCAGTGGGGGGCGATATGAAAAACTGTTTTTT.